The following is a T cell receptor (beta chain) sequence with its context. Its target is unknown. This record belongs to a study of blood T cells in healthy people across ages. Study-wide results and caveats: Higher diversity and more naive CD4+ cells were features of long-lived donors, compared to aged donors.

Through a sample-barcoded 5' primer and a J-beta primer mix, a second PCR was run for 7 to 11 cycles. A single record per CDR3 protein comes from TCRdb applying MiXCR to the 5' RACE reads. The sample holds 850,000 to 1,300,000 distinct CDR3 sequences, 35% to 55% seen once. Peripheral blood, around 9.4 milliliters per donor, was collected. Germline CDR1 is DFQATT and CDR2 is SNEGSKA (reference sequence). This CDR3 has 15 residues. With V trimmed by 2 bases and J by 7 bases, 11 bases remained unmatched. Input material: blood. V is TRBV20-1 and J is TRBJ2-1, with 7 bases matching TRBD1. This TCR derives from a woman in her sixties or seventies in good health. The CDR3 sequence: CSARPYLRGWNEQFF. For the CDR3, the DNA is TGCAGTGCTAGACCTTATCTCAGGGGGTGGAATGAGCAGTTCTTC.